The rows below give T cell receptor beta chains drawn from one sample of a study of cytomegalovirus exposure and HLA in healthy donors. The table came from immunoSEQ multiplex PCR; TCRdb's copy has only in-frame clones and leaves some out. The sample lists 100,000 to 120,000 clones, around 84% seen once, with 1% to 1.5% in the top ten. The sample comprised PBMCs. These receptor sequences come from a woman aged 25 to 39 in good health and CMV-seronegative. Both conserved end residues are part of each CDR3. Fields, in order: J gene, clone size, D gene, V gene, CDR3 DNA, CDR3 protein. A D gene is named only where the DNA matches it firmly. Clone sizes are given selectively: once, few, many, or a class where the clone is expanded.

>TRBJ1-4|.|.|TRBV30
TGTGCCTGTTTGTGGGGGTCCTGGGGGCTCCCCACCTTTAATGAAAAACTGTTTTTT
CACLWGSWGLPTFNEKLFF
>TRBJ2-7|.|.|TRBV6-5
TGTGCCAGCAGCTCTAAAACGGACGAGCAGTACTTC
CASSSKTDEQYF
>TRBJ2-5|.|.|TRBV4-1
TGCGCCAGCAGCCCAGCCTACAGGGATCCGTACCAAGAGACCCAGTACTTC
CASSPAYRDPYQETQYF
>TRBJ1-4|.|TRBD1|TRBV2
TGTGCCAGCAGGAGGGGACAGGGGTTAATGGCGACTAATGAAAAACTGTTTTTT
CASRRGQGLMATNEKLFF
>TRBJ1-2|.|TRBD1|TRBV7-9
TGTGCCAGCAGTCGCGAACAGGGGGCAGGTGGCTACACCTTC
CASSREQGAGGYTF
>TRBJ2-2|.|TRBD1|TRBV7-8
TGTGCCAGCAGCCCCGGGACAGGGAAAACCGGGGAGCTGTTTTTT
CASSPGTGKTGELFF
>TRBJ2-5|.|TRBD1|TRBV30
TGTGCCTGGGGTACCGGGACAGGGACTCAAGAGACCCAGTACTTC
CAWGTGTGTQETQYF
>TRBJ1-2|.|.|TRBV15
TGTGCCACCAGCAGAGGAGGTCAGGGTAGCTATGGCTACACCTTC
CATSRGGQGSYGYTF
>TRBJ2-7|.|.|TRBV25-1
TGTGCCAGCAGTGACCACAGGGCCTACGAGCAGTACTTC
CASSDHRAYEQYF
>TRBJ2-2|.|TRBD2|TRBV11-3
TGTGCCAGCAGCCTGACCCTCGGACTAGCGGGGGCCACCGGGGAGCTGTTTTTT
CASSLTLGLAGATGELFF
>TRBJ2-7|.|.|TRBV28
TGTGCCAGCAGGCGGGACTTACAACTGCAGTACTTC
CASRRDLQLQYF
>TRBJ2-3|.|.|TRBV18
TGTGCCAGCTCACAGGGGAGCACAGATACGCAGTATTTT
CASSQGSTDTQYF
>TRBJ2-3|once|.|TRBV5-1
TGCGCCAGCCATCCTCCGGACTCGTACACAGATACGCAGTATTTT
CASHPPDSYTDTQYF
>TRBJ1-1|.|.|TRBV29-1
TGCAGCGTTGAAGGCCTTAGGGGGAACACTGAAGCTTTCTTT
CSVEGLRGNTEAFF
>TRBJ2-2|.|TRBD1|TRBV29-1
TGCAGCGTTGAATCGGCAGGGGGAACCACCGGGGAGCTGTTTTTT
CSVESAGGTTGELFF
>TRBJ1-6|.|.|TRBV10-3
TGTGCCATCAGTGAGTCGGTAGTACGTGAAAATTCACCCCTCCACTTT
CAISESVVRENSPLHF
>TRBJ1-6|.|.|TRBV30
TGTGCCTGGAGTTTAACTGGTAGTTCACCCCTCCACTTT
CAWSLTGSSPLHF
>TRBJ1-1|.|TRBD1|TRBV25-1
TGTGCCAGCAGGATCGGACAGGGCGATGCTTTCTTT
CASRIGQGDAFF
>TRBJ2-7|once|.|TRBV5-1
TGCGCCAGCAGCGATACCGGGATGGGGGCAACAGGGAGAGGCTACGAGCAGTACTTC
CASSDTGMGATGRGYEQYF
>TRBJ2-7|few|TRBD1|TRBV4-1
TGCGCCAGCAGCCAAGATCGGGACAGTAGCTCCTACGAGCAGTACTTC
CASSQDRDSSSYEQYF
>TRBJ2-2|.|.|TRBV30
TGTGCCTGGAGTCGTAGATCCACCGGGGAGCTGTTTTTT
CAWSRRSTGELFF
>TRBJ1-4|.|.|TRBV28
TGTGCCAGCATAGGGGCAACTAATGAAAAACTGTTTTTT
CASIGATNEKLFF
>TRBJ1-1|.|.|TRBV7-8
TGTGCCAGCAGCGGTACCGGGACAGAAGCTTTCTTT
CASSGTGTEAFF
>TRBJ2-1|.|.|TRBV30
TGTGCCTGGAGTGTAGGCGTCGATACGGGTGAGCAGTTCTTC
CAWSVGVDTGEQFF
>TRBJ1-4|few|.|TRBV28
TGTGCCAGCAGTCGGAGATTGTATGAAAAACTGTTTTTT
CASSRRLYEKLFF
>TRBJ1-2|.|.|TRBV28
TGTGCCAGCAGTTCCCCGGGACACCTCTATGGCTACACCTTC
CASSSPGHLYGYTF